This T cell receptor (beta chain) derives from a study of cytomegalovirus exposure and HLA in healthy donors. The junction had 4 bases not matched to a gene; V was cut back by 5 bases and J by 3 bases. CDR1 and CDR2 (germline): SSHAT, FNYEAQ (reference sequence). CDR3 size: 14 residues. This clone is a singleton in its sample. Its matching antigen is unknown. PCR primers comprised 60 Vbeta and 13 Jbeta primers. Repertoires were generated with immunoSEQ multiplex PCR, while TCRdb's copy carries only in-frame clones and drops some. The data contain 150,000 to 200,000 clones, around 68% of them singletons. Study-wide findings and caveats: The study flagged around 160 TCR beta chains as cytomegalovirus-associated. Fewer N-insertions than the roughly 670-donor mean were reportedly shown by an Asian-associated ancestry cluster in a later analysis.

The genes are TRBV7-7 and TRBJ2-5, with TRBD2 matching over 9 bases. This clonotype was obtained from a man in his forties or fifties in good health and CMV-seronegative. Sample: PBMCs. Here the CDR3 DNA reads TGTGCCAGCAGCCTCCGACTAGCGGAAGAGACCCAGTACTTC. It encodes CASSLRLAEETQYF.